This TCR beta chain came from a study of a mutant IDH1 vaccine in newly diagnosed glioma. Study-level background: Eight vaccinations were given in weeks 1, 3, 5, 7, 11, 15, 19 and 23. Patients' prior therapy spanned radiotherapy, temozolomide, or both; most underwent both.

Germline CDR1 is KGHSH and CDR2 is LQKENI. This CDR3 has 14 amino acids. V lost 2 bases, J lost 4 bases, and 0 bases stayed unmatched. Remarks on this clone: Its antigen is not known.

Here immunoSEQ multiplex PCR was the method, and the copy in TCRdb shows in-frame clones only, minus some. The sample has roughly 40,000 clones; 75% to 95% are singletons. Time point of the sample: week 23, last vaccination. Doses comprised 300 ug of mutant IDH1 20-mer peptide each, plus topical imiquimod. Donors harbored newly found WHO grade 3 or 4 IDH1-mutant, ATRX-lost astrocytomas. The source is a man aged 45 to 65 with glioma. V is TRBV18 and J is TRBJ1-5, with 9 positions matching TRBD1. Source: PBMCs, taken from a glioma patient whose treatment included an IDH1 peptide vaccine. The CDR3 loop is CASSPGTGNQPQHF. CDR3 in DNA: TGTGCCAGCTCACCAGGGACAGGGAATCAGCCCCAGCATTTT. The variable domain in full, with the rest retrieved from reference TRBV18 and TRBJ1-5, is NAGVMQNPRHLVRRRGQEARLRCSPMKGHSHVYWYRQLPEEGLKFMVYLQKENIIDESGMPKERFSAEFPKEGPSILRIQQVVRGDSAAYFCASSPGTGNQPQHFGDGTRLSIL.